The 19 T cell receptor beta chains listed next were all sequenced from one sample in a study of T cell changes during pregnancy in multiple sclerosis. Produced via immunoSEQ multiplex PCR; TCRdb's table is partial and in-frame only. Here the sample spans 55,000 to 85,000 clones, just over 90% being singletons. The sample in question was peripheral blood, obtained after pregnancy. These receptors were collected from a female donor with multiple sclerosis, enrolled in a pregnancy study.

The chain uses TRBV18 and TRBJ2-5; 7 bases fit TRBD1. V lost 6 bases, J lost 4 bases, and 8 bases stayed unmatched. The length of the CDR3 is 14 residues. Germline V gives CDR1 KGHSH, CDR2 LQKENI. CDR3 in amino acids: CASSPTGLPETQYF. The CDR3, as DNA: TGTGCCAGCTCCCCGACAGGGCTACCAGAGACCCAGTACTTC.

V is TRBV29-1 and J is TRBJ2-7; possible D gene TRBD1, 6 bases. The CDR3 has 13 amino acids. Germline CDR1 SQVTM, CDR2 ANQGSEA. V gave up 6 bases and J gave up 5 bases, with 17 bases separating them. This CDR3 is CSVTQGVWNEQYF. CDR3 in DNA: TGCAGCGTGACACAGGGAGTTTGGAACGAGCAGTACTTC.

This clone appeared once. V and J are TRBV7-2 and TRBJ2-7, with D unclear. This CDR3 is built from 16 residues. Germline V CDR1 and CDR2: SGHTA, FQGNSA. V was cut by 1 base and J by 2 bases, with 15 bases left in between. CDR3 nucleotides: TGTGCCAGCAGCTTAGTACAAATCTGGGCGCCCTACGAGCAGTACTTC. Translating it yields CASSLVQIWAPYEQYF.

The gene calls are TRBV25-1 and TRBJ2-7, with 8 bases fitting TRBD2. The CDR3 is 16 amino acids. The V gene's germline CDR1 is MGHDK and CDR2 SYGVNS. J was trimmed by 0 bases and V by 8 bases; bases with no gene match: 12. In DNA, the CDR3 is TGTGCCAGCGAGAGCGGGAGAGCCACCGACTCCTACGAGCAGTACTTC. It yields the protein CASESGRATDSYEQYF.

The chain is built from TRBV5-4 and TRBJ1-2; no clear D gene. The CDR3 extends over 13 amino acids. From germline, CDR1 is SGHNT and CDR2 YYREEE (reference sequence). V shed 2 bases and J shed 2 bases, with 7 bases lying between them. The CDR3 DNA follows: TGTGCCAGCAGCTTTTCGTTAAACTATGGCTACACCTTC. This encodes CASSFSLNYGYTF.

The table lists this clone with a count of one. The rearrangement joins TRBV7-3 to TRBJ2-1, with D maybe TRBD1 (7 bases). This CDR3 region has 14 residues. V gave up 2 bases and J gave up 7 bases, with 12 bases separating them. The germline V gene has CDR1 SGHTA and CDR2 FQGTGA. The CDR3 nucleotides are TGTGCCAGCAGCTTACAGGCAGGGGGGAATGAGCAGTTCTTC. Protein product: CASSLQAGGNEQFF.

The gene calls are TRBV19 and TRBJ1-2; 8 positions match TRBD1. CDR1 and CDR2 (germline): LNHDA, SQIVND (reference sequence). The V segment lost 0 bases and the J segment 8 bases; nucleotides outside the gene matches: 8. The CDR3 is 15 residues long. The CDR3 sequence: CASSIDGRGPSGYTF. DNA of the CDR3: TGTGCCAGTAGTATAGATGGCAGGGGGCCTAGCGGCTACACCTTC.

J is TRBJ2-3 and V is TRBV18; 10 bases fit TRBD2. Germline V gene lookup returns CDR1 KGHSH and CDR2 LQKENI. The V and J ends lost 0 bases and 4 bases, in that order; junction bases with no gene match: 7. The CDR3 extends over 17 amino acids. The CDR3 region is CASSPPASGRKADTQYF. For the CDR3, the DNA is TGTGCCAGCTCACCACCAGCTAGCGGGAGAAAGGCAGATACGCAGTATTTT.

The genes are TRBV29-1 and TRBJ2-3; 9 bases match TRBD2. The CDR3 loop spans 15 amino acids. Germline V gene lookup returns CDR1 SQVTM and CDR2 ANQGSEA. V was pared by 6 bases and J by 6 bases, with 13 bases of the junction left unmatched. CDR3 nucleotides: TGCAGCGTGTATGGGTTAGCGGGAGAGGTGGATACGCAGTATTTT. Translating it yields CSVYGLAGEVDTQYF.

This clone appeared once. This chain uses TRBV5-1 with TRBJ2-1; 7 positions match TRBD2. The CDR3 has 15 amino acids. V gave up 0 bases and J gave up 7 bases; unmatched junction bases: 7. Germline V CDR1 and CDR2: SGHRS, YFSETQ. The CDR3: CASSLGEGGRNEQFF. In DNA, the CDR3 is TGCGCCAGCAGCTTGGGGGAGGGAGGGAGAAATGAGCAGTTCTTC.

The chain has TRBV6-6 and TRBJ2-2, with D tentatively TRBD1 (6 bases). Trimming stripped 0 bases from V and 1 base from J, with 9 bases between. The CDR3 loop spans 16 amino acids. Germline CDR1 reads MNHNY; CDR2 reads SVGAGI (reference sequence). CDR3 loop: CASSYSNRENTGELFF. The CDR3 DNA is TGTGCCAGCAGTTACTCCAACAGGGAGAACACCGGGGAGCTGTTTTTT.

This chain connects TRBV7-9 to TRBJ2-1; 12 bases agree with TRBD2. The length of the CDR3 is 16 residues. The germline gives CDR1 SEHNR, CDR2 FQNEAQ (reference sequence). The trim removed 4 bases at V and 6 bases at J, leaving 7 bases unmatched. CDR3 DNA sequence: TGTGCCAGCAGCTCCCCCCTAGCGGGAGGGATCAATGAGCAGTTCTTC. It encodes CASSSPLAGGINEQFF.

A single count supports this clone. CDR3 region: CASSPKGGAQDTGELFF. The CDR3 DNA sequence: TGTGCCAGCAGCCCAAAGGGGGGGGCGCAGGACACCGGGGAGCTGTTTTTT. The V and J genes are TRBV7-6 and TRBJ2-2, with a tentative D call TRBD2 (7 bases). The CDR3 loop spans 17 amino acids. V dropped 5 bases and J dropped 3 bases, with 19 bases sitting between them. CDR1 is SGHVS, CDR2 FNYEAQ, per germline.

The chain uses TRBV30 and TRBJ1-2; no clear D. Trimming took off 4 bases at V and 4 bases at J, with 16 bases between the two ends. In germline, CDR1 is GTSNPN, CDR2 SVGIG (reference sequence). The CDR3 runs 14 residues. CDR3 sequence (DNA): TGTGCCTGGAAGATTTCGAGGCGGATCTATGGCTACACCTTC. Residues: CAWKISRRIYGYTF.

V usage is TRBV29-1 and J usage is TRBJ2-7; 7 bases match TRBD1. Germline-derived CDR1 and CDR2 are SQVTM and ANQGSEA. The V gene end was trimmed by 5 bases and the J gene end by 1 base; junction bases not matched to a gene: 5. The CDR3 contains 13 residues. The CDR3 bases are TGCAGCGTTCGTCAGGGGGAATCCTACGAGCAGTACTTC. This translates into CSVRQGESYEQYF.

V usage is TRBV10-3 and J usage is TRBJ1-5; the D is unclear. V shed 2 bases and J shed 5 bases, with 10 bases lying between them. The CDR3 is made up of 14 amino acids. In germline, CDR1 is ENHRY, CDR2 SYGVKD. CDR3 nucleotide sequence: TGTGCCATCAGTGAGAGGACTCATGATCAGCCCCAGCATTTT. Its protein product is CAISERTHDQPQHF.

The CDR3 sequence is CASSLGMLSQGGYTF. CDR3 nucleotides: TGTGCCAGCAGCTTAGGAATGCTTTCTCAGGGGGGCTACACCTTC. The chain employs TRBV7-2 and TRBJ1-2; tentatively, D is TRBD1 (6 bases). There are 15 residues in the CDR3. Trimming removed 1 base from V and 8 bases from J, with 17 bases in between. Per germline, CDR1 SGHTA and CDR2 FQGNSA. Combining the CDR3 with reference TRBV7-2 and TRBJ1-2 gives the whole variable domain GAGVSQSPSNKVTEKGKDVELRCDPISGHTALYWYRQSLGQGLEFLIYFQGNSAPDKSGLPSDRFSAERTGGSVSTLTIQRTQQEDSAVYLCASSLGMLSQGGYTFGSGTRLTVV.

The chain links TRBV4-1 to TRBJ2-3; D possibly corresponds to TRBD2 (6 bases). The CDR3 contains 18 residues. Per germline, CDR1 MGHRA and CDR2 YSYEKL. Trimming stripped 1 base from V and 0 bases from J, with 17 bases between. The CDR3 DNA follows: TGCGCCAGCAGCCAAGCCTATAGTCGGAGCGGGAGCACAGATACGCAGTATTTT. Its translation is CASSQAYSRSGSTDTQYF.

The rearrangement joins TRBV7-9 to TRBJ2-5, with D unclear. Per germline, CDR1 SEHNR and CDR2 FQNEAQ (reference sequence). The CDR3 spans 11 residues. Here the CDR3 reads CAPALRETQYF. CDR3 bases: TGTGCTCCTGCCCTGCGAGAGACCCAGTACTTC.